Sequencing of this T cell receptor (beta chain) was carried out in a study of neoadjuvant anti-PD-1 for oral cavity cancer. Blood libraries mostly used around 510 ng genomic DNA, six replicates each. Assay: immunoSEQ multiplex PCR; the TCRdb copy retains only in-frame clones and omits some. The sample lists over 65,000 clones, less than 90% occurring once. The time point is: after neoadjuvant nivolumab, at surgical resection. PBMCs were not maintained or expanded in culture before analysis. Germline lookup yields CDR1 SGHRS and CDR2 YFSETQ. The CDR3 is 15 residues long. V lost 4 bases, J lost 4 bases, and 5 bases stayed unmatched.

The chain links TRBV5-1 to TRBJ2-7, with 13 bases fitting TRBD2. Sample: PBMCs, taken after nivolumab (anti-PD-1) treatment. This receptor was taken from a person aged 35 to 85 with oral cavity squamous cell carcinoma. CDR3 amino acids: CASSTLAGGRYEQYF. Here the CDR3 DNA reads TGCGCCAGCAGCACACTAGCGGGAGGGCGGTACGAGCAGTACTTC.